The 27 T cell receptor beta chains in this list originate from one sample, sequenced in a study of cytomegalovirus exposure and HLA in healthy donors (dated by TCRdb to about 2017). The protocol used for the library was the immunoSEQ multiplex PCR assay. A mixture of 60 forward primers for TCR Vbeta segments and 13 reverse primers for TCR Jbeta segments was used in the multiplex PCR. The table comes from immuneACCESS by way of TCRdb, which keeps in-frame sequences with V and J called. Part of the clones is missing from these tables; in studies checked, under half for an unresolved V gene and the rest for unknown reasons. The sample table lists some 150,000 clones, approximately 80% of them with a count of one. 13% of the sample rests with the top ten. Sequenced sample: PBMCs. All receptors come from a man aged 30 to 45 in good health and CMV-seropositive.

V usage is TRBV14 and J usage is TRBJ1-1, with TRBD1 as a possible D gene (6 bases). V was shortened by 4 bases and J by 10 bases, with 16 bases between the two germline ends. CDR1 and CDR2 from the germline V gene are SGHDN and FVKESK. This CDR3 has 13 residues. CDR3 in DNA: TGTGCCAGCAGCCTAATGGACAGCGATGGAGCTTTCTTT. Translated, it gives CASSLMDSDGAFF.

The chain has TRBV11-2 and TRBJ1-4; the D gene is possibly TRBD1 (6 bases). Germline CDR1 reads SGHAT; CDR2 reads FQNNGV. Trimming pared 5 bases from V and 5 bases from J, leaving 21 bases between. The length of the CDR3 is 17 residues. The CDR3 sequence: CASSPQLQTGRNEKLFF. As DNA, the CDR3 is TGTGCCAGCAGCCCCCAACTTCAGACAGGTCGGAATGAAAAACTGTTTTTT.

The gene calls are TRBV2 and TRBJ2-7; 7 bases map to TRBD1. The CDR3 sequence is 14 residues long. From germline, CDR1 is SNHLY and CDR2 FYNNEI. J was trimmed by 6 bases and V by 7 bases; bases with no gene match: 12. CDR3 sequence: CASTFLDRTREQYF. The CDR3 DNA reads as TGTGCCAGCACCTTCCTGGACAGGACGCGCGAGCAGTACTTC.

The chain carries TRBV9 and TRBJ2-7; 11 bases are a match to TRBD1. This CDR3 has 15 residues. Germline V gives CDR1 SGDLS, CDR2 YYNGEE. The ends lost 4 bases at V and 5 bases at J; junction bases unmatched: 8. In DNA, the CDR3 is TGTGCCAGCAGCTCCCGTTCGGGACAGGGGGACGAGCAGTACTTC. Its protein is CASSSRSGQGDEQYF.

The gene calls are TRBV4-1 and TRBJ2-1; no definite D call. CDR1 is MGHRA and CDR2 is YSYEKL in the germline V gene. V lost 0 bases and J lost 0, with 6 bases in between. The CDR3 is 15 amino acids. In DNA, the CDR3 is TGCGCCAGCAGCCAAGACGTATTCTCCTACAATGAGCAGTTCTTC. This sequence encodes CASSQDVFSYNEQFF.

This sequence joins TRBV5-1 and TRBJ2-3; D is perhaps TRBD1 (6 bases). This CDR3 comprises 15 residues. V lost 1 base to trimming and J lost 1 base, with 10 bases between them. Germline CDR1 reads SGHRS; CDR2 reads YFSETQ. The CDR3 loop reads CASSLRGTGTDTQYF. CDR3 bases: TGCGCCAGCAGCTTGAGGGGGACGGGCACAGATACGCAGTATTTT. The full variable domain, its missing parts supplied by reference TRBV5-1 and TRBJ2-3, is KAGVTQTPRYLIKTRGQQVTLSCSPISGHRSVSWYQQTPGQGLQFLFEYFSETQRNKGNFPGRFSGRQFSNSRSEMNVSTLELGDSALYLCASSLRGTGTDTQYFGPGTRLTVL.

This clone was detected a few times. V gene TRBV5-1 combines with J gene TRBJ2-7, with unresolved D. From germline, CDR1 is SGHRS and CDR2 YFSETQ. The CDR3 is made up of 13 amino acids. The germline V and J ends were trimmed by 0 bases and 3 bases, with 7 bases remaining between them. CDR3 protein: CASSLGHNYEQYF. The CDR3 DNA reads as TGCGCCAGCAGCTTGGGCCACAACTACGAGCAGTACTTC.

The chain couples TRBV6-5 to TRBJ2-1; 7 bases are shared with TRBD2. The V and J ends lost 7 bases and 4 bases, in that order; junction bases with no gene match: 7. CDR3 length equals 14 residues. Germline CDR1 reads MNHEY; CDR2 reads SVGAGI. The CDR3 here is CASTTSGGYNEQFF. CDR3 sequence (DNA): TGTGCCAGCACCACGTCCGGGGGGTACAATGAGCAGTTCTTC.

This chain uses TRBV18 with TRBJ2-1, with a possible D match to TRBD2 (5 bases). This CDR3 region has 13 residues. The germline V gene encodes CDR1 KGHSH and CDR2 LQKENI. The V end was cut by 3 bases, the J end by 8 bases, with 11 bases between. Here the CDR3 DNA reads TGTGCCAGCTCACCTCGAGGAGGCGATGAGCAGTTCTTC. This sequence encodes CASSPRGGDEQFF. The full variable domain, its missing parts supplied by reference TRBV18 and TRBJ2-1, is NAGVMQNPRHLVRRRGQEARLRCSPMKGHSHVYWYRQLPEEGLKFMVYLQKENIIDESGMPKERFSAEFPKEGPSILRIQQVVRGDSAAYFCASSPRGGDEQFFGPGTRLTVL.

The V gene is TRBV28, the J gene TRBJ2-1; 10 bases fit TRBD2. This CDR3 is 15 amino acids long. The germline gives CDR1 MDHEN, CDR2 SYDVKM. The J segment lost 8 bases and the V segment lost 5 bases, leaving 9 bases of the junction unmatched. This chain's CDR3 is CASSLGGLAGDEQFF. The CDR3, as DNA: TGTGCCAGCAGTCTAGGCGGGCTAGCGGGAGATGAGCAGTTCTTC.

In this sample, this clone turned up once. The chain links TRBV5-1 to TRBJ2-1; TRBD1 aligns across 7 bases. This CDR3 spans 15 amino acids. Germline CDR1 is SGHRS and CDR2 is YFSETQ. The junction had 10 bases not matched to a gene; V was cut back by 1 base and J by 9 bases. The CDR3 reads CASSLLQGDLGEQFF. CDR3 in DNA: TGCGCCAGCAGCTTGTTGCAGGGGGATCTGGGTGAGCAGTTCTTC.

The chain couples TRBV9 to TRBJ2-1; 11 nucleotides agree with TRBD2. The CDR3 length is 16 residues. The V gene end was trimmed by 2 bases and the J gene end by 5 bases; junction bases not matched to a gene: 6. Per germline, CDR1 SGDLS and CDR2 YYNGEE. The CDR3 sequence is CASSVYSGRADNEQFF. In nucleotides, the CDR3 is TGTGCCAGCAGCGTTTATAGCGGGAGGGCAGACAATGAGCAGTTCTTC. The full variable domain, its missing parts supplied by reference TRBV9 and TRBJ2-1, is DSGVTQTPKHLITATGQRVTLRCSPRSGDLSVYWYQQSLDQGLQFLIQYYNGEERAKGNILERFSAQQFPDLHSELNLSSLELGDSALYFCASSVYSGRADNEQFFGPGTRLTVL.

The chain employs TRBV6-1 and TRBJ2-7; 8 bases match TRBD1. The trim removed 6 bases at V and 1 base at J, leaving 5 bases unmatched. The CDR3 spans 14 residues. The germline V gene encodes CDR1 MNHNS and CDR2 SASEGT. The CDR3 region is CASSEQGESYEQYF. CDR3 coding DNA: TGTGCCAGCAGCGAACAGGGGGAGTCCTACGAGCAGTACTTC.

V gene TRBV19 combines with J gene TRBJ2-7, with D hard to call. CDR3 length: 13 amino acids. Per germline, CDR1 LNHDA and CDR2 SQIVND (reference sequence). V shed 5 bases and J shed 3 bases, with 11 bases lying between them. The CDR3 DNA is TGTGCCAGTAGTGCTAAAGCCCTCTACGAGCAGTACTTC. This gives the protein CASSAKALYEQYF.

The CDR3 region has the DNA TGTGCCAGCAGCGCAGGACAGGGGGCCAACACCGGGGAGCTGTTTTTT. Translated, it gives CASSAGQGANTGELFF. The chain joins TRBV9 to TRBJ2-2, with 11 nucleotides matching TRBD1. Germline V lookup: CDR1 SGDLS, CDR2 YYNGEE. The CDR3 sequence is 16 residues long. V lost 3 bases and J lost 2; bases outside the gene matches: 3.

This sequence joins TRBV6-1 and TRBJ2-5; the D is unclear. The J call may be in error: the DNA end matches TRBJ2-7 better. This CDR3 spans 13 amino acids. CDR1 and CDR2 (germline): MNHNS, SASEGT. This CDR3 is CASSSRHLYEQYF. In DNA, the CDR3 is TGTGCCAGCAGTTCCCGACATTTATACGAGCAGTACTTC.

This clone turned up a few times. This sequence joins TRBV28 and TRBJ2-7, with D tentatively TRBD1 (7 bases). V lost 5 bases and J 7 bases, leaving 12 bases between the germline ends. The germline CDR1 and CDR2 sequences are MDHEN and SYDVKM. The CDR3 runs to 12 residues. CDR3 nucleotides: TGTGCCAGCAGTGCCGCAGGGGGGGAGCAGTACTTC. Residues: CASSAAGGEQYF.

This clone was counted between two and nine times. V gene TRBV15 combines with J gene TRBJ1-5; 7 bases agree with TRBD1. Germline V CDR1 and CDR2: LNHNV, YYDKDF (reference sequence). The CDR3 has 15 residues. V was clipped by 0 bases and J by 7 bases; unmatched bases: 6. CDR3 loop: CATSREASGQQPQHF. CDR3 coding DNA: TGTGCCACCAGCAGAGAGGCCTCGGGACAGCAGCCCCAGCATTTT.

This chain links TRBV7-8 with TRBJ2-5; possibly TRBD1 for D (5 bases). Between the trimmed V and J ends, which lost 2 bases and 1 base, there was a span of 11 bases. The CDR3 is made up of 15 amino acids. The germline V gene has CDR1 SGHVS and CDR2 FQNEAQ. The CDR3 protein is CASSLKRQLQETQYF. CDR3 nucleotide sequence: TGTGCCAGCAGCTTAAAGAGACAGCTCCAAGAGACCCAGTACTTC. Using reference TRBV7-8 and TRBJ2-5 for the parts outside the CDR3, the full variable domain is GAGVSQSPRYKVAKRGQDVALRCDPISGHVSLFWYQQALGQGPEFLTYFQNEAQLDKSGLPSDRFFAERPEGSVSTLKIQRTQQEDSAVYLCASSLKRQLQETQYFGPGTRLLVL.

This clone has a single count. The J gene is TRBJ2-4, the V gene TRBV11-2; D might be TRBD1 (6 bases). In germline, CDR1 is SGHAT, CDR2 FQNNGV. The V end was cut by 6 bases, the J end by 2 bases, with 17 bases between. CDR3 size: 16 residues. CDR3 protein: CASRLDARGTKNIQYF. CDR3 DNA: TGTGCCAGCAGACTTGATGCCAGGGGAACCAAAAACATTCAGTACTTC.

The rearrangement uses TRBV11-2 and TRBJ2-1; 8 bases are a match to TRBD2. Per germline, CDR1 SGHAT and CDR2 FQNNGV. V shed 5 bases, J shed 5 bases, and the junction held 8 bases outside the gene matches. The CDR3 has 15 amino acids. The DNA for the CDR3 is TGTGCCAGCAGCCTTAGCGGGACTTGGGACAATGAGCAGTTCTTC. It specifies CASSLSGTWDNEQFF. Combining the CDR3 with reference TRBV11-2 and TRBJ2-1 gives the whole variable domain EAGVAQSPRYKIIEKRQSVAFWCNPISGHATLYWYQQILGQGPKLLIQFQNNGVVDDSQLPKDRFSAERLKGVDSTLKIQPAKLEDSAVYLCASSLSGTWDNEQFFGPGTRLTVL.

V usage is TRBV28 and J usage is TRBJ2-3; TRBD2 aligns across 7 bases. The junction had 1 base not matched to a gene; V was cut back by 2 bases and J by 2 bases. The germline V gene encodes CDR1 MDHEN and CDR2 SYDVKM. CDR3 length: 14 residues. DNA for the CDR3: TGTGCCAGCAGTTTACTAGCGGACACAGATACGCAGTATTTT. Amino acids: CASSLLADTDTQYF.

V usage is TRBV19 and J usage is TRBJ2-5; TRBD1 is a possible D gene (6 bases). V was trimmed by 6 bases and J by 5 bases, leaving 16 bases between them. The CDR3 has 14 amino acids. The V gene's germline CDR1 is LNHDA and CDR2 SQIVND (reference sequence). The CDR3 loop reads CASSATGSWETQYF. CDR3 DNA: TGTGCCAGTAGCGCCACAGGGAGCTGGGAGACCCAGTACTTC.

V and J are TRBV7-8 and TRBJ2-7; TRBD2 might be the D (5 bases). The germline V gene encodes CDR1 SGHVS and CDR2 FQNEAQ. The CDR3 is 13 amino acids. V was clipped by 5 bases and J by 3 bases, with 11 bases between them. CDR3 residues: CASSPRGSYEQYF. The CDR3 coding sequence is TGTGCCAGCAGCCCCCGTGGGAGCTACGAGCAGTACTTC.

The count of this clone is one. The chain combines TRBV4-2 with TRBJ2-3, with 8 nucleotides matching TRBD2. The junction had 10 bases not matched to a gene; V was cut back by 2 bases and J by 6 bases. Germline V gene data show CDR1 as LGHNA and CDR2 as YNFKEQ. This CDR3 region has 16 residues. The chain's CDR3 is CASSQMSSGRFDTQYF. The CDR3, as DNA: TGTGCCAGCAGCCAAATGTCGAGCGGGAGATTTGATACGCAGTATTTT.

This clone was seen a few times. The V gene is TRBV2, the J gene TRBJ2-1; D might be TRBD2 (6 bases). The germline V gene encodes CDR1 SNHLY and CDR2 FYNNEI. The V end lost 5 bases, the J end lost 1 base, and 12 bases lay between the germline ends. The CDR3 is 15 residues long. The CDR3 is CASSIAASSYNEQFF. In DNA, the CDR3 is TGTGCCAGCAGTATAGCGGCGTCATCCTACAATGAGCAGTTCTTC.

The rearrangement uses TRBV11-3 and TRBJ2-2, with 10 bases fitting TRBD1. This CDR3 is 15 amino acids long. CDR1 is SGHNT, CDR2 YENEEA, per germline. With 3 bases clipped from V and 5 bases from J, the junction kept 3 bases outside the gene matches. This chain's CDR3 is CASSLGQGSTGELFF. Written as DNA, the CDR3 is TGTGCCAGCAGCTTGGGACAGGGGTCGACCGGGGAGCTGTTTTTT.